This T cell receptor beta chain derives from a study of monozygotic twins with inflammatory bowel disease. Germline V gene lookup returns CDR1 SGHKS and CDR2 YYEKEE (reference sequence). This CDR3 is built from 15 residues. In the case of this clonotype: Its antigen is not known.

The template was total RNA from whole blood, with no T cell sorting. Study-wide results and limits: Versus healthy twins, IBD patients showed fewer clonotypes shared with others, especially with disease activity. By inverse Simpson index, TCRbeta diversity was lower in IBD patients than in healthy co-twins.

TCRdb reprocessed the 5' RACE reads; each CDR3 protein has one entry and no DNA is given. The listing contains 85,000 to 110,000 distinct CDR3 sequences. This chain uses TRBV5-5 with TRBJ2-3. This sequence was found in a human donor with ulcerative colitis or Crohn's disease, or a healthy co-twin of an affected twin (not recorded which). Sequences were obtained from blood. The CDR3 loop is CASSSTTEPTDTQYF.